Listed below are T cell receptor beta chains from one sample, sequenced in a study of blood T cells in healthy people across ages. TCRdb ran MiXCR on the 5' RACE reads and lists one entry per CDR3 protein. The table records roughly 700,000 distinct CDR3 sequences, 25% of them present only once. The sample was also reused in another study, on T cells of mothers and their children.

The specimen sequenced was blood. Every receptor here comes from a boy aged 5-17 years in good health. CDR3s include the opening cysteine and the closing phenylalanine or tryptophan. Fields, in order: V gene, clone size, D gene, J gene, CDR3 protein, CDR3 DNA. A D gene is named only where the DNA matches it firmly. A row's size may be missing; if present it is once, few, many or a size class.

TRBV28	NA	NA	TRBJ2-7	CASSPPWSYEQYF	TGTGCCAGCAGTCCCCCTTGGTCCTACGAGCAGTACTTC
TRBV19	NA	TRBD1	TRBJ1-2	CASSTSDREYYGYTF	TGTGCCAGTAGTACCTCGGACAGGGAGTATTATGGCTACACCTTC
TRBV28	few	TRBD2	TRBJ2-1	CASRDIAGAGYEQFF	TGTGCCAGCAGGGATATAGCGGGAGCTGGGTATGAGCAGTTCTTC
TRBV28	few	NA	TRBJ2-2	CASRLENTGELFF	TGTGCCAGCAGGCTAGAAAACACCGGGGAGCTGTTTTTT
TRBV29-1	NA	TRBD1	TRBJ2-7	CSVDAGQGYNEQYF	TGCAGCGTTGATGCGGGACAGGGGTACAACGAGCAGTACTTC
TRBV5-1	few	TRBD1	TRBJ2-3	CASSAKGARTDTQYF	TGCGCCAGCAGCGCGAAGGGGGCCCGCACAGATACGCAGTATTTT
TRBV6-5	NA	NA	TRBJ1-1	CTSSFDRVGNTEAFF	TGTACCAGCAGTTTCGATCGGGTGGGGAACACTGAAGCTTTCTTT
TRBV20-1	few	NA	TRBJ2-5	CSARRWAQETQYF	TGCAGTGCTAGACGGTGGGCACAAGAGACCCAGTACTTC
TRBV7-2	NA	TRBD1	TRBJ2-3	CASSLVGQRSTDTQYF	TGTGCCAGCAGCTTAGTGGGACAGAGAAGCACAGATACGCAGTATTTT
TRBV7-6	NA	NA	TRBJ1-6	CASSFESDSPFHF	TGTGCCAGCAGCTTTGAGAGCGATTCACCCTTCCACTTT
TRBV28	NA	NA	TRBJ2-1	CASSHGRNNEQFF	TGTGCCAGCAGCCACGGTCGGAACAATGAGCAGTTCTTC
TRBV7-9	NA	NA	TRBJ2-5	CASSSTDLGTRLSF	TGTGCCAGCAGCTCTACGGACCTCGGGACACGTTTGTCCTTC
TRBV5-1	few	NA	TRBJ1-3	CASSNLGGASSGNTIYF	TGCGCCAGCAGCAATCTCGGAGGAGCCAGCTCTGGAAACACCATATATTTT
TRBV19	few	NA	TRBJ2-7	CASSARQHSYEQYF	TGTGCCAGTAGTGCCCGACAGCACTCCTACGAGCAGTACTTC
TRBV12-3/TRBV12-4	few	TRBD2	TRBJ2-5	CASRSGTSGLETQYF	TGTGCCAGCAGATCCGGGACTAGCGGCCTAGAGACCCAGTACTTC
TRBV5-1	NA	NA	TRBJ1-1	CASSWTPVTEAFF	TGCGCCAGCAGCTGGACCCCCGTAACTGAAGCTTTCTTT
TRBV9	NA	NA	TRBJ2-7	CAVRGYEQYF	TGTGCCGTCAGGGGCTACGAGCAGTACTTC
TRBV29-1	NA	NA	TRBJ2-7	CSVEDPSGPEQYF	TGCAGCGTTGAAGACCCTTCGGGCCCCGAGCAGTACTTC
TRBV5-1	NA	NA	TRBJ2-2	CASSPGKIRRDTGELFF	TGCGCCAGCAGTCCCGGGAAGATTAGGAGGGACACCGGGGAGCTGTTTTTT
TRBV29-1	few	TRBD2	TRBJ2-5	CSVGLAVGETQYF	TGCAGCGTCGGACTAGCGGTTGGGGAGACCCAGTACTTC
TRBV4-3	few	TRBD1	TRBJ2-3	CASSQDRGTGPSTDTQYF	TGCGCCAGCAGCCAAGATCGGGGGACAGGCCCTAGCACAGATACGCAGTATTTT
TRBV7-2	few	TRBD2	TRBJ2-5	CASSLGGWYQETQYF	TGTGCCAGCAGCCTCGGGGGGTGGTACCAAGAGACCCAGTACTTC
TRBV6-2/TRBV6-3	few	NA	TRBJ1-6	CASSLLLPGSHSPLHF	TGTGCCAGCAGTTTGCTCCTGCCAGGCTCCCATTCACCCCTCCACTTT
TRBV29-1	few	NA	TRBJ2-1	CSVVEEPQQFF	TGCAGCGTTGTGGAGGAACCCCAGCAGTTCTTC